The next 17 T cell receptor beta chains were all read from a single sample in a study of cytomegalovirus exposure and HLA in healthy donors. Vbeta (60) and Jbeta (13) primers were used in the PCR. The protocol was immunoSEQ multiplex PCR, while the TCRdb copy is restricted to in-frame clones and leaves out a portion. The table records around 170,000 clones, 75% to 85% of them present only once. Sequences were obtained from PBMCs. These receptors all come from a woman under 30 in good health and CMV-seronegative.

The rearrangement links TRBV27 to TRBJ1-1; D possibly corresponds to TRBD1 (5 bases). CDR1 and CDR2 from the germline V gene are MNHEY and SMNVEV (reference sequence). This CDR3 spans 13 amino acids. Deletions cut 8 bases from V and 0 bases from J, with 10 bases between. CDR3 in DNA: TGTGCCAGCGTGGGGCTCATGAACACTGAAGCTTTCTTT. Translation: CASVGLMNTEAFF.

This chain's CDR3 is CASRNRDSHEQYF. The CDR3 DNA reads TGTGCCAGCAGGAACAGGGACAGCCACGAGCAGTACTTC. The chain is built from TRBV28 and TRBJ2-7; TRBD1 aligns across 7 bases. Germline CDR1 MDHEN, CDR2 SYDVKM. This CDR3 comprises 13 residues. V lost 6 bases to trimming and J lost 5 bases; unmatched junction nucleotides: 7. Based on the CDR3 plus reference TRBV28 and TRBJ2-7, the full variable domain is DVKVTQSSRYLVKRTGEKVFLECVQDMDHENMFWYRQDPGLGLRLIYFSYDVKMKEKGDIPEGYSVSREKKERFSLILESASTNQTSMYLCASRNRDSHEQYFGPGTRLTVT.

The chain is built from TRBV6-6 and TRBJ1-1, with 7 bases matching TRBD1. Germline CDR1 reads MNHNY; CDR2 reads SVGAGI (reference sequence). J gave up 10 bases and V 4 bases, and 6 bases lay outside the gene matches. The CDR3 totals 12 residues. For the CDR3, the DNA is TGTGCCAGCAGTTCGGACAGGTCAAGAGCTTTCTTT. Residues: CASSSDRSRAFF.

The rearrangement links TRBV7-9 to TRBJ2-3, with TRBD2 matching 7 bases. The CDR3 extends over 15 amino acids. V dropped 4 bases and J dropped 6; count of bases not matched to a gene: 10. Germline CDR1 SEHNR, CDR2 FQNEAQ (reference sequence). The CDR3 coding sequence is TGTGCCAGCAGCTCACCCAAACTAGCGTCTGATACGCAGTATTTT. Protein sequence: CASSSPKLASDTQYF.

V usage is TRBV27 and J usage is TRBJ2-2, with D unresolved. This CDR3 is 13 amino acids long. Germline lookup yields CDR1 MNHEY and CDR2 SMNVEV (reference sequence). Trimming removed 4 bases at V and 0 bases at J, with 3 bases between. The CDR3 reads CASSSANTGELFF. CDR3 nucleotides: TGTGCCAGCAGTTCCGCGAACACCGGGGAGCTGTTTTTT.

The CDR3 reads CASSLYYVRGSSYEQYF. Written as DNA, the CDR3 is TGTGCCAGCAGCCTTTATTACGTGCGGGGGAGCTCCTACGAGCAGTACTTC. The J gene is TRBJ2-7, the V gene TRBV5-5; 7 bases match TRBD2. CDR1 is SGHKS, CDR2 YYEKEE, per germline (reference sequence). The CDR3 is 17 amino acids. The junction had 13 bases not matched to a gene; V was cut back by 4 bases and J by 0 bases.

The genes are TRBV5-4 and TRBJ2-7; TRBD2 aligns across 11 bases. Trimming at V came to 0 bases and at J to 2 bases, leaving 4 bases not matched to a gene. The CDR3 is 16 amino acids. Germline loops: CDR1 SGHNT, CDR2 YYREEE (reference sequence). The CDR3 nucleotides read TGTGCCAGCAGCTTGGGACTAGCGGGGCCCCCCTACGAGCAGTACTTC. It encodes CASSLGLAGPPYEQYF.

The chain recombines TRBV9 with TRBJ2-3, with 9 bases matching TRBD2. Germline loops: CDR1 SGDLS, CDR2 YYNGEE. The CDR3 totals 15 residues. V lost 0 bases and J lost 5; bases outside the gene matches: 4. The CDR3 coding sequence is TGTGCCAGCAGCGTAGCTGAGCGGGAGGAAGATACGCAGTATTTT. Amino acid sequence: CASSVAEREEDTQYF.

This rearrangement joins TRBV28 to TRBJ1-2; 9 nucleotides align to TRBD1. The CDR3 sequence is 16 residues long. Germline assignment: CDR1 MDHEN and CDR2 SYDVKM. J lost 3 bases, V lost 3 bases, and 8 bases had no gene match. The DNA for the CDR3 is TGTGCCAGCAGTTTTTATGGGGGACAGGGAGACTATGGCTACACCTTC. Protein product: CASSFYGGQGDYGYTF.

In its sample, this clone was seen once. The chain joins TRBV30 to TRBJ2-7; TRBD2 aligns across 9 bases. The ends lost 5 bases at V and 2 bases at J; junction bases unmatched: 4. This CDR3 contains 13 residues. Germline V gene data show CDR1 as GTSNPN and CDR2 as SVGIG (reference sequence). In DNA, the CDR3 is TGTGCCTGGTGGACTAGCGCGACCTACGAGCAGTACTTC. Translating gives CAWWTSATYEQYF.

This clone was seen only a few times. V gene TRBV19 combines with J gene TRBJ2-5; D gene uncertain. V was pared by 5 bases and J by 2 bases, with 9 bases between. CDR1 is LNHDA, CDR2 SQIVND, per germline (reference sequence). The CDR3 sequence is 13 residues long. In DNA form, the CDR3 reads TGTGCCAGTAGTGGTCTAAGTCAAGAGACCCAGTACTTC. It translates to CASSGLSQETQYF. The variable domain in full, completed from reference TRBV19 and TRBJ2-5, reads DGGITQSPKYLFRKEGQNVTLSCEQNLNHDAMYWYRQDPGQGLRLIYYSQIVNDFQKGDIAEGYSVSREKKESFPLTVTSAQKNPTAFYLCASSGLSQETQYFGPGTRLLVL.

The rearrangement links TRBV27 to TRBJ2-7; TRBD1 agrees at 10 bases. This CDR3 comprises 15 residues. Germline assignment: CDR1 MNHEY and CDR2 SMNVEV (reference sequence). V shed 3 bases, J shed 6 bases, and the junction held 8 bases outside the gene matches. The DNA for the CDR3 is TGTGCCAGCAGTTTCTGGGACAGGGGACCATTCGAGCAGTACTTC. Encoded protein: CASSFWDRGPFEQYF.

The chain recombines TRBV6-5 with TRBJ1-6, with 8 bases matching TRBD1. CDR3 length equals 16 residues. The V gene end was trimmed by 4 bases and the J gene end by 7 bases; junction bases not matched to a gene: 9. CDR1 and CDR2 (germline): MNHEY, SVGAGI. The CDR3 DNA reads TGTGCCAGCAGTTCTAACCCGACAGGGGCCAATTCACCCCTCCACTTT. The encoded protein is CASSSNPTGANSPLHF.

The chain joins TRBV6-5 to TRBJ2-7; D may be TRBD1 (5 bases). CDR3 size: 15 residues. The germline gives CDR1 MNHEY, CDR2 SVGAGI. V was pared by 5 bases and J by 2 bases, with 16 bases between. The CDR3 loop reads CASSHDSFSPYEQYF. The CDR3 bases are TGTGCCAGCAGTCATGACAGTTTTTCCCCCTACGAGCAGTACTTC.

The rearrangement links TRBV18 to TRBJ2-7; perhaps TRBD1 as D (5 bases). Germline V CDR1 and CDR2: KGHSH, LQKENI. Trimming took off 3 bases at V and 2 bases at J, with 11 bases between the two ends. The CDR3 spans 14 residues. The CDR3 bases are TGTGCCAGCTCACCTGCACAGGACGCCTACGAGCAGTACTTC. Protein product: CASSPAQDAYEQYF.

This sequence joins TRBV5-1 and TRBJ2-5, with 7 bases aligning to TRBD1. Trimming cost V 4 bases and J 5 bases; bases outside gene matches: 5. Germline CDR1 SGHRS, CDR2 YFSETQ. The CDR3 is 13 residues long. As DNA, the CDR3 is TGCGCCAGCAGCGAGGGGGCAGGGGAGACCCAGTACTTC. Translation: CASSEGAGETQYF.

V is TRBV7-7 and J is TRBJ2-3; 9 bases line up with TRBD1. This CDR3 contains 15 residues. Trimming removed 1 base from V and 5 bases from J; junction bases left unmatched: 4. CDR1 is SSHAT and CDR2 is FNYEAQ in the germline V gene (reference sequence). The CDR3 coding sequence is TGTGCCAGCAGCTTAGGGACAGGGGTTGGAGATACGCAGTATTTT. As protein: CASSLGTGVGDTQYF.